This section outlines one T cell receptor beta chain sequence together with its context. What it recognizes is unknown. Deep-level assay runs were performed. TCRdb's table, derived via immunoSEQ multiplex PCR, lists solely in-frame clones and lacks some. The sample lists about 2 million clones; approximately 94% were seen once. The ends were cut back, 5 bases at V and 5 bases at J, with 12 bases in the middle. The CDR3 totals 13 residues. Germline-derived CDR1 and CDR2 are PRHDT and FYEKMQ (reference sequence). The sample is drawn from a study of shared clonotypes between healthy human individuals. Study-level information: Donors had three CD4 naive, three CD4 memory, two CD8 naive and one CD8 memory plate apiece. Study observations and caveats: Across a handful of donors, naive CD4 shared 5% to 6%, naive CD8 under 4%, memory CD4 about 2.5%, memory CD8 roughly 0.37%. Generally, naive subsets came out with larger estimated richness than memory subsets.

CD45RO-negative, CCR7-selected cells formed the naive CD8 fraction, which excluded terminally differentiated effector memory CD45RA+ cells. The origin of this receptor is a man younger than 35 in good health. The sequenced sample consisted of naive CD8+ T cells sorted from blood. The chain uses TRBV13 and TRBJ1-1; no definite D call. DNA of the CDR3: TGTGCCAGCAGCCCCCTTGTAGAGACTGAAGCTTTCTTT. It codes for CASSPLVETEAFF. Supplemented by reference TRBV13 and TRBJ1-1, the full variable domain reads AAGVIQSPRHLIKEKRETATLKCYPIPRHDTVYWYQQGPGQDPQFLISFYEKMQSDKGSIPDRFSAQQFSDYHSELNMSSLELGDSALYFCASSPLVETEAFFGQGTRLTVV.